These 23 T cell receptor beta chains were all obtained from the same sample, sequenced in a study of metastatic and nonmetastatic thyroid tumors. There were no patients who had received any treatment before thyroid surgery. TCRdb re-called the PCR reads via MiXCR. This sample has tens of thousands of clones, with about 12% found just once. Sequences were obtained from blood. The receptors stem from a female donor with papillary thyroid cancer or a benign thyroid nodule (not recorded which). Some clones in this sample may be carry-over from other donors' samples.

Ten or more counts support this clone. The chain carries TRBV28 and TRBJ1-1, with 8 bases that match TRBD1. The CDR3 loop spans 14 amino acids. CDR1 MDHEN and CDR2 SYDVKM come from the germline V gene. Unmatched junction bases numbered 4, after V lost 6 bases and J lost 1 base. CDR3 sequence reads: CASRSGTGNTEAFF. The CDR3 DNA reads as TGTGCCAGCAGATCCGGGACAGGGAACACTGAAGCTTTCTTT.

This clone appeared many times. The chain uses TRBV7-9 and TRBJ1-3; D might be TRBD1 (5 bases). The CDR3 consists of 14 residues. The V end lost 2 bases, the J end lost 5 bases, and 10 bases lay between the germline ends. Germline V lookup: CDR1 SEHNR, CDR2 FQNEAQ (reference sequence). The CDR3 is CASSLSQERNTIYF. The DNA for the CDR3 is TGTGCCAGCAGCTTATCACAGGAGCGAAACACCATATATTTT.

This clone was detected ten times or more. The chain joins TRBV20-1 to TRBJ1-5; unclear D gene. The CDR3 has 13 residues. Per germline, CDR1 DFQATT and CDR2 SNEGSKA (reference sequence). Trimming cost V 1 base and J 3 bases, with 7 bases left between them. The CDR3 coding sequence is TGCAGTGCTAGAGTTCAGCTCAATCAGCCCCAGCATTTT. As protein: CSARVQLNQPQHF.

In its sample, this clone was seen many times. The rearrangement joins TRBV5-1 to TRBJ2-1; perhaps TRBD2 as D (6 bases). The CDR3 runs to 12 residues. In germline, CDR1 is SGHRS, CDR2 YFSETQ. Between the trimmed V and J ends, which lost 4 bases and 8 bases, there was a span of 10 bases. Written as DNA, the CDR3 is TGCGCCAGCAGCGTCGGGAGTCATGAGCAGTTCTTC. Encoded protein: CASSVGSHEQFF.

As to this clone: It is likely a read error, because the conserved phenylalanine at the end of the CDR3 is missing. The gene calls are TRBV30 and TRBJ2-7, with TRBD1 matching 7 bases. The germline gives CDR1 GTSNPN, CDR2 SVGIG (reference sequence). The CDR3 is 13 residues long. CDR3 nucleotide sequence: TGTGCCTTGAGTTCCACAGGGGCGTGGGAGCAGTACTCC. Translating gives CALSSTGAWEQYS.

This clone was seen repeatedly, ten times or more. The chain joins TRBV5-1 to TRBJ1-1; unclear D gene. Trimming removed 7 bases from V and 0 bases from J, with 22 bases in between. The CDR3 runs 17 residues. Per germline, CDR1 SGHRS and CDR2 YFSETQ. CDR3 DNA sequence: TGCGCCAGCTTCCCAAGGTGGACCAACGGCATGAACACTGAAGCTTTCTTT. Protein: CASFPRWTNGMNTEAFF.

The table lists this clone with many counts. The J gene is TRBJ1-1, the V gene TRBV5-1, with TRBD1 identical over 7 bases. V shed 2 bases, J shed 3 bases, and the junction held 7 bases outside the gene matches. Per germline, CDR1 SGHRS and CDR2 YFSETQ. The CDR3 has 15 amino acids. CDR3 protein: CASSLNLRGDTEAFF. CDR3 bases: TGCGCCAGCAGCTTAAACCTCAGGGGGGACACTGAAGCTTTCTTT.

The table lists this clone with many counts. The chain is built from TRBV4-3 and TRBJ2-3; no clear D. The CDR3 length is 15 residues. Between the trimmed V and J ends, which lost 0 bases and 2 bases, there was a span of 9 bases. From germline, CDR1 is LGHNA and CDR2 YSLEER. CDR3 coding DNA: TGCGCCAGCAGCCAAGAAGGGAAATCCACAGATACGCAGTATTTT. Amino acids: CASSQEGKSTDTQYF.

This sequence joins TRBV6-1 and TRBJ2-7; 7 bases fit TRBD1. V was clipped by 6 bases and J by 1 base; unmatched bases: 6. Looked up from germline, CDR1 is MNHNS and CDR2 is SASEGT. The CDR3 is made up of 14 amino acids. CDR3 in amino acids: CASRRGQGSYEQYF. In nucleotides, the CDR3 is TGTGCCAGCAGGAGGGGGCAGGGGTCCTACGAGCAGTACTTC.

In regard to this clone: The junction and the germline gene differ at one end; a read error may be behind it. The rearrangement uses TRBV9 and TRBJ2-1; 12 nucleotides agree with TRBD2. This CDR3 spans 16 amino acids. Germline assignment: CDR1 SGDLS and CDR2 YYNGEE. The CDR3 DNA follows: TGTGCCAGCTGCCCCGGACTAGCGGGAATTTACAATGAGCGGTTCTTC. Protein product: CASCPGLAGIYNERFF. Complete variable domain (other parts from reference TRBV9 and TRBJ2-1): DSGVTQTPKHLITATGQRVTLRCSPRSGDLSVYWYQQSLDQGLQFLIQYYNGEERAKGNILERFSAQQFPDLHSELNLSSLELGDSALYFCASCPGLAGIYNERFFGPGTRLTVL.

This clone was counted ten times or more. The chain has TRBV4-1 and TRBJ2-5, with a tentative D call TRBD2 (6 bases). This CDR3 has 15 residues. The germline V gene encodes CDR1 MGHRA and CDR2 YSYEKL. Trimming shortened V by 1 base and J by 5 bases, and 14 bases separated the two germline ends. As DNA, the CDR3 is TGCGCCAGCAGCCAAGTGGGGCGGGGCCCGGAGACCCAGTACTTC. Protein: CASSQVGRGPETQYF.

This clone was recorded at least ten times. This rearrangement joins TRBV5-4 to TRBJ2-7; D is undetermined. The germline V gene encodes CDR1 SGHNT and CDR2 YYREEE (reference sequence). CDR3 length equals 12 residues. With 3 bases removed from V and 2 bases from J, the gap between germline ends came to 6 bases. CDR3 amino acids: CASSYYTYEQYF. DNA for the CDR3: TGTGCCAGCAGCTATTACACCTACGAGCAGTACTTC.

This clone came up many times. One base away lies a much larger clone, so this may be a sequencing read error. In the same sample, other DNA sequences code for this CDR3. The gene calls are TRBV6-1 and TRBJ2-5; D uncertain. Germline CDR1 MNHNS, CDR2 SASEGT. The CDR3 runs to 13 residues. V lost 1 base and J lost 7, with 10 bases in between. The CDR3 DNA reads TGTGCCAGCAGTGAAGGACAAAAAGGGACCCAGTACTTC. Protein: CASSEGQKGTQYF.

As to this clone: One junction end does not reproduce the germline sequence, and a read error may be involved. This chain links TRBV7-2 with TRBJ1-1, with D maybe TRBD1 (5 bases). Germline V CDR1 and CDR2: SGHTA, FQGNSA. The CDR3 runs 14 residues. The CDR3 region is CASSFRGVRTEDFF. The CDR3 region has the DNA TGTGCCAGCAGCTTTCGAGGGGTGAGGACTGAAGATTTCTTT.

The CDR3 DNA reads TGCAGTGCTAGAGATATACGCCGGGGGCCCCACGAGCAGTACTTC. Amino acids: CSARDIRRGPHEQYF. V usage is TRBV20-1 and J usage is TRBJ2-7; D is possibly TRBD1 or TRBD2 (6 bases each). Germline CDR1 is DFQATT and CDR2 is SNEGSKA (reference sequence). The CDR3 is 15 amino acids. The V gene lost 0 bases and the J gene lost 5 bases, with 17 bases spanning the gap.

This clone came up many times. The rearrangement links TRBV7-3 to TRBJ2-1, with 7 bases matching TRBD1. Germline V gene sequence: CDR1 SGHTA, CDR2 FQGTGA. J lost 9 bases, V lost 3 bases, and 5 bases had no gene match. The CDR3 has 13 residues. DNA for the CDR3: TGTGCCAGCAGCTTTGACAGGGAAGGTGAGCAGTTCTTC. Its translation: CASSFDREGEQFF.

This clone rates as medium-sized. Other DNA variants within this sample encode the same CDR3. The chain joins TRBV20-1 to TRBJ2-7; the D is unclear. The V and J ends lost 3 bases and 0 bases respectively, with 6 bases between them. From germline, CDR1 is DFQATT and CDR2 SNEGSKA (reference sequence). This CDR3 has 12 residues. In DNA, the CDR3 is TGCAGTGCTAGTCCCGCCTCCTACGAGCAGTACTTC. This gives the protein CSASPASYEQYF.

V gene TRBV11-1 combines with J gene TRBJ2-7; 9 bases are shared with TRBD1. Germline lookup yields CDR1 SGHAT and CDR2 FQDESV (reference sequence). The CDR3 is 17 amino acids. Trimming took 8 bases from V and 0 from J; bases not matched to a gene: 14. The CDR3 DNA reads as TGTGCCAGCTTAGGCAGGACAGGGGCAGGTAGCTCCTACGAGCAGTACTTC. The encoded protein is CASLGRTGAGSSYEQYF.

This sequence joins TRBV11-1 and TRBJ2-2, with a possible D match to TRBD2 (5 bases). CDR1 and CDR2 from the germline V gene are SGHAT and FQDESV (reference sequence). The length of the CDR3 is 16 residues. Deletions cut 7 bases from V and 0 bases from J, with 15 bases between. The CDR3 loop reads CASIPRRVSNTGELFF. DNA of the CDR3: TGTGCCAGCATCCCCAGGCGGGTCTCGAACACCGGGGAGCTGTTTTTT.

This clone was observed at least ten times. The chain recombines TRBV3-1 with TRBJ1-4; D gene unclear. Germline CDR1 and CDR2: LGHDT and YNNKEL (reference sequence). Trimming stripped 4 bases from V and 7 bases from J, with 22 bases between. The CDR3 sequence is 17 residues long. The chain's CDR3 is CASSPGEVDLSSEKLFF. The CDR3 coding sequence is TGTGCCAGCAGCCCCGGGGAGGTGGACCTGAGCAGTGAAAAACTGTTTTTT.

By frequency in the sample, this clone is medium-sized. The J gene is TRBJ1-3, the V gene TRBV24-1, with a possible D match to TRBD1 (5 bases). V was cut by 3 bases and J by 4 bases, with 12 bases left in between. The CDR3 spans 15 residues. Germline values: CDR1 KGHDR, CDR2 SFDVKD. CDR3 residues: CATSDGRGRGNTIYF. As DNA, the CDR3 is TGTGCCACCAGTGATGGGCGGGGCCGAGGAAACACCATATATTTT.

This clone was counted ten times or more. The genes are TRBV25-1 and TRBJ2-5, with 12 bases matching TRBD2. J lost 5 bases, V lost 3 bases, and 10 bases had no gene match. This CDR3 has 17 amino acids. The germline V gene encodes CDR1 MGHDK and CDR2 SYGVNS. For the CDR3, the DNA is TGTGCCAGCAGTGATAAAAGGACTAGCGGGGTCGGGGAGACCCAGTACTTC. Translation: CASSDKRTSGVGETQYF.

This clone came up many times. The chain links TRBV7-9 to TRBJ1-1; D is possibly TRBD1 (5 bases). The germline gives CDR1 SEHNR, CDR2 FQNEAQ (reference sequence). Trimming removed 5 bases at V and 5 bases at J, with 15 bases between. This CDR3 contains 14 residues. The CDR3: CASSPLGGWTEAFF. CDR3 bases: TGTGCCAGCAGCCCCTTGGGGGGTTGGACTGAAGCTTTCTTT.